The clone carrying this T cell receptor (beta chain) came up many times. This specimen comes from a study of T cell repertoires in cytomegalovirus infection. The germline CDR1 and CDR2 sequences are MDHEN and SYDVKM. V gave up 5 bases and J gave up 9 bases; unmatched junction bases: 4. The CDR3 runs 12 residues. MiXCR was run by TCRdb on the reads, yielding one entry per CDR3 protein. Among 150,000 to 190,000 distinct CDR3 sequences listed, 20% to 30% were seen once. V and J are TRBV28 and TRBJ2-1; 7 nucleotides line up with TRBD1. The TCR originated in a human donor in good health (CMV status not recorded). Some clones in this sample may be carry-over from other donors' samples. What was sequenced was PBMCs. The DNA for the CDR3 is TGTGCCAGCAGTCCCCCAGGGGGTGAGCAGTTCTTC. It encodes CASSPPGGEQFF.